The clone carrying this T cell receptor beta chain has only a few counts. What it binds is unknown. These data originate in a study of regulatory T cells in long-lasting Graves disease. According to the study, TCR beta libraries were built with iRepertoire HTBI primers and CDR3-region Arm-PCR. MiXCR, applied by TCRdb to the multiplex PCR reads, yields one record per CDR3 protein. This sample carries around 420,000 distinct CDR3 sequences, roughly 15% of them seen once, and the ten largest clones take approximately 8%. Regarding time point: newly diagnosed GD, antithyroid drugs for less than 3 months. There was RNA extracted from PBMCs, and the TCR library was made from it. Study results and limitations: Clonotypes that were public and shared totalled fewer than 3,500 in persistent patients versus 900 to 1,000 in new patients.

Separately, the same data were catalogued under a study of T cells in Graves' hyperthyroidism and ophthalmopathy. That paper notes: These patients, aged 18 to 65, had recently diagnosed hyperthyroidism lasting under 2 months. The blood repertoire included most of the expanded thyroid clonotypes above 0.001. The model foresaw ophthalmopathy a median about 6.5 months prior to onset.

The input for sequencing was peripheral blood mononuclear cells (PBMCs), taken at new diagnosis, from a patient treated with antithyroid drugs. This sequence was found in a woman aged 40 to 55 with Graves disease.

CDR3: CASSIDLPLVNEQFF. CDR3 nucleotides: TGTGCCAGTAGTATTGACCTTCCCCTTGTGAATGAGCAGTTCTTC. This chain uses TRBV19 with TRBJ2-1; unclear D gene. V was shortened by 3 bases and J by 7 bases, with 16 bases between the two germline ends. CDR1 is LNHDA, CDR2 SQIVND, per germline (reference sequence). This CDR3 region has 15 residues.